This T cell receptor beta chain was observed in a study of post-analysis software for immune sequencing data. Libraries were made from TCR beta cDNA, and they carried unique molecular identifiers. One entry per CDR3 protein, called by TCRdb with MiXCR from the PCR reads. The data show roughly 540,000 distinct CDR3 sequences, with 30% to 40% seen just once and 5% to 6% held by the top ten. J gave up 4 bases and V 3 bases, and 4 bases lay outside the gene matches. The CDR3 runs to 15 residues. In germline, CDR1 is DFQATT, CDR2 SNEGSKA (reference sequence). General study results and limits: There were a handful of TRBV segments more frequent in patients than controls, and TRBV5-6, TRBV5-1 and TRBV20-1 were among them.

As regards this clonotype: The antigen is unknown.

The chain combines TRBV20-1 with TRBJ1-6; TRBD1 matches at 9 bases. The sequence was collected from a girl under 18 with multiple sclerosis. What was sequenced was blood. The CDR3, as DNA: TGCAGTGCTAGGAACAGGGGGCCATATAATTCACCCCTCCACTTT. Translating it yields CSARNRGPYNSPLHF.